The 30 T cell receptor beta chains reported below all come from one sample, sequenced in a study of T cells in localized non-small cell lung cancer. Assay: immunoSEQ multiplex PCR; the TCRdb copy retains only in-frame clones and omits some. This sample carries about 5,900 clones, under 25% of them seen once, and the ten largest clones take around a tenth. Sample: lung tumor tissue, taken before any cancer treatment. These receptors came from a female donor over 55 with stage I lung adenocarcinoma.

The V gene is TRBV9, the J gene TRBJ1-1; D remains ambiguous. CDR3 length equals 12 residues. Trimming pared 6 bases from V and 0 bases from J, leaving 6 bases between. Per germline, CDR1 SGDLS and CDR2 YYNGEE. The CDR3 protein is CASIEMNTEAFF. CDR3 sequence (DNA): TGTGCCAGCATAGAGATGAACACTGAAGCTTTCTTT.

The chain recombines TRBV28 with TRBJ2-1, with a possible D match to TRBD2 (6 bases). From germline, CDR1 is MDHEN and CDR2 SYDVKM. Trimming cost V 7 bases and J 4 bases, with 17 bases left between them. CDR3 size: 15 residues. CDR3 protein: CASTPGDLIYNEQFF. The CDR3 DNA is TGTGCCAGCACGCCCGGGGACTTAATATACAATGAGCAGTTCTTC.

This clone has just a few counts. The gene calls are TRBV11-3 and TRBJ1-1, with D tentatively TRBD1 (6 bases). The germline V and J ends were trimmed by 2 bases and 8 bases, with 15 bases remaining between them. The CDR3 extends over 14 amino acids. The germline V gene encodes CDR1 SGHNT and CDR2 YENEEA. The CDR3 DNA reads TGTGCCAGCAGCTTAAACCAACAGGGATCCGAAGCTTTCTTT. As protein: CASSLNQQGSEAFF.

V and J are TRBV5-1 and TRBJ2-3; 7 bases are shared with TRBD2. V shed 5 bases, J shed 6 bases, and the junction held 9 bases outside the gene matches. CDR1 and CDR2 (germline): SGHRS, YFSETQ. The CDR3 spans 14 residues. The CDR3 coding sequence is TGCGCCAGCAGGGGGGGGAACGTTCTCGATACGCAGTATTTT. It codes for CASRGGNVLDTQYF.

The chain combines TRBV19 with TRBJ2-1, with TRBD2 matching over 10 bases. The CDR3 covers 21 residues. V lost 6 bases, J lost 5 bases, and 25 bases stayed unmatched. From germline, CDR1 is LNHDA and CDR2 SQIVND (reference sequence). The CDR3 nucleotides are TGTGCCAGTAGGAGGGCTAGCGGGAGATTTGGGAACATTGCGGGGAACAATGAGCAGTTCTTC. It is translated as CASRRASGRFGNIAGNNEQFF.

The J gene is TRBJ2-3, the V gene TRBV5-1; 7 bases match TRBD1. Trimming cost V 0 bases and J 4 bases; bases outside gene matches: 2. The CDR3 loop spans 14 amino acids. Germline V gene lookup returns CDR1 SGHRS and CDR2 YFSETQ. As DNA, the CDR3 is TGCGCCAGCAGCTTGGGACAGGGAGCAGATACGCAGTATTTT. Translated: CASSLGQGADTQYF.

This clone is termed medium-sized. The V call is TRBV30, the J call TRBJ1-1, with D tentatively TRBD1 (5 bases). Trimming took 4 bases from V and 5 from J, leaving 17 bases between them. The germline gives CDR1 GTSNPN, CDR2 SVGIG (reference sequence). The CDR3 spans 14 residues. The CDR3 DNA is TGTGCCTGGAATTGGAAGATCCCAGGGACTGAAGCTTTCTTT. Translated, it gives CAWNWKIPGTEAFF.

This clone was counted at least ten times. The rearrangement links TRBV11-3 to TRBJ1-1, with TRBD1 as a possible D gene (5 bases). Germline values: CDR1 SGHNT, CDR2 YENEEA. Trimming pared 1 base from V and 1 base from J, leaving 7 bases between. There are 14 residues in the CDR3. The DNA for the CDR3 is TGTGCCAGCAGCTTAGTACAGGAGAACACTGAAGCTTTCTTT. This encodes CASSLVQENTEAFF. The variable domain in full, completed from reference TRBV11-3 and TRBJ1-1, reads EAGVVQSPRYKIIEKKQPVAFWCNPISGHNTLYWYLQNLGQGPELLIRYENEEAVDDSQLPKDRFSAERLKGVDSTLKIQPAELGDSAVYLCASSLVQENTEAFFGQGTRLTVV.

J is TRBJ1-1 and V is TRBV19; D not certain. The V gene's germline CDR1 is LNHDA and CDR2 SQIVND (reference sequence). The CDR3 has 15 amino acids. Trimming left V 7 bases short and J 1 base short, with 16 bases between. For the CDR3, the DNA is TGTGCCAGTACCCTAGGGTGGCAGGCGAACACTGAAGCTTTCTTT. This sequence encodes CASTLGWQANTEAFF. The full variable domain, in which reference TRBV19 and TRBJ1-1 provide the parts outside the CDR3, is DGGITQSPKYLFRKEGQNVTLSCEQNLNHDAMYWYRQDPGQGLRLIYYSQIVNDFQKGDIAEGYSVSREKKESFPLTVTSAQKNPTAFYLCASTLGWQANTEAFFGQGTRLTVV.

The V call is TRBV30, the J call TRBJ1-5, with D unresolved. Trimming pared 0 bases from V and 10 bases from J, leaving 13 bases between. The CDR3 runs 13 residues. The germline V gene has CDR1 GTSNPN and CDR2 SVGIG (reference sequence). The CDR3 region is CAWSVGPLYPQHF. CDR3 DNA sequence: TGTGCCTGGAGTGTAGGCCCGCTTTACCCCCAGCATTTT. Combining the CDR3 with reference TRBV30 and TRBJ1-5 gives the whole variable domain SQTIHQWPATLVQPVGSPLSLECTVEGTSNPNLYWYRQAAGRGLQLLFYSVGIGQISSEVPQNLSASRPQDRQFILSSKKLLLSDSGFYLCAWSVGPLYPQHFGDGTRLSIL.

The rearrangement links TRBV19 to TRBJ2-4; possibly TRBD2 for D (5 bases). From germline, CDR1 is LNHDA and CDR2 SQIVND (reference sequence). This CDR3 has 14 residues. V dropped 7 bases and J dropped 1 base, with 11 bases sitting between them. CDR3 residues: CASTGRGAKNIQYF. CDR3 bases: TGTGCCAGTACCGGCCGAGGGGCCAAAAACATTCAGTACTTC.

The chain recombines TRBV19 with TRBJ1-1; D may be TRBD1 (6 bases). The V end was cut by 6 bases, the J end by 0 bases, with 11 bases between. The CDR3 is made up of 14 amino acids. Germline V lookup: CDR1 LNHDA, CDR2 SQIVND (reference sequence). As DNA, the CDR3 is TGTGCCAGTAGCCAAGACAGGATGAACACTGAAGCTTTCTTT. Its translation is CASSQDRMNTEAFF.

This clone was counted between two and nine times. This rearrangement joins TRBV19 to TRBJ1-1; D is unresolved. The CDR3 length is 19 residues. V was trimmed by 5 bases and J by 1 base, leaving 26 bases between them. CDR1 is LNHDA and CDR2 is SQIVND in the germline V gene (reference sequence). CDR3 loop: CASSPRPDSLEKRNTEAFF. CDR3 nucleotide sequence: TGTGCCAGTAGTCCCCGGCCGGACTCCCTCGAAAAGCGGAACACTGAAGCTTTCTTT.

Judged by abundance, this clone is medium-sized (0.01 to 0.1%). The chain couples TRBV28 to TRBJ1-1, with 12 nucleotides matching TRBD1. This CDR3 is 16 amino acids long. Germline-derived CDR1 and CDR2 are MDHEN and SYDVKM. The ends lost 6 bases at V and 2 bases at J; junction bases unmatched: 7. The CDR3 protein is CASSPRDRGHNTEAFF. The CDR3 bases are TGTGCCAGCAGCCCCCGGGACAGGGGGCACAACACTGAAGCTTTCTTT.

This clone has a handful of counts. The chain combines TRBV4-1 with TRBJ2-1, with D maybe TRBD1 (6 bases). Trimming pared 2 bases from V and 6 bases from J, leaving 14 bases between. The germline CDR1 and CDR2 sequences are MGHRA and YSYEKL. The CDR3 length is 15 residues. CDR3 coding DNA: TGCGCCAGCAGCCAAACAGGGTTCCCTAGCAATGAGCAGTTCTTC. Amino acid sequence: CASSQTGFPSNEQFF.

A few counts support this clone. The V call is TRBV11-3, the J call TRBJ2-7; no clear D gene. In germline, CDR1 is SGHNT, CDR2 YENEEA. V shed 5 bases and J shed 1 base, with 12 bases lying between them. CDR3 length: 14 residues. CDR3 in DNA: TGTGCCAGCAGCCCTAGACAAGGATCCTACGAGCAGTACTTC. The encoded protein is CASSPRQGSYEQYF.

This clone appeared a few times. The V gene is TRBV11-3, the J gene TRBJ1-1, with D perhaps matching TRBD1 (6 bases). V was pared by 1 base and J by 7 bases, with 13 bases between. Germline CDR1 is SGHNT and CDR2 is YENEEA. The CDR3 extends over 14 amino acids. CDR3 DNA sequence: TGTGCCAGCAGCTTAGTAGGGGGGCAGGATGAAGCTTTCTTT. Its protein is CASSLVGGQDEAFF.

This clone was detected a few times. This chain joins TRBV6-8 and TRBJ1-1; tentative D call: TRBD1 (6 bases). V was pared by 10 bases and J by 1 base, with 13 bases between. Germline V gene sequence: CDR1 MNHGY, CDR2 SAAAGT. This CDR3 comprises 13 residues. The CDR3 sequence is CAKSTGQNTEAFF. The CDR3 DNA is TGTGCCAAGTCGACGGGACAGAACACTGAAGCTTTCTTT.

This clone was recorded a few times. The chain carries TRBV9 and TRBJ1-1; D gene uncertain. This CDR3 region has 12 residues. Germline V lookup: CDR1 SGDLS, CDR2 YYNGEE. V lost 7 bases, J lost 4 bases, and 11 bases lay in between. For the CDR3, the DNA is TGTGCCAGCGGAGCAGGAGCCACTGAAGCTTTCTTT. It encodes CASGAGATEAFF.

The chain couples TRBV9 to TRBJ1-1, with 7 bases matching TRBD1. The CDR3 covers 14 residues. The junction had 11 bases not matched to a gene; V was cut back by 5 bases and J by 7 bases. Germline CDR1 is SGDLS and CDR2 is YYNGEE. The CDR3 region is CASSVLGGQSEAFF. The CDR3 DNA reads TGTGCCAGCAGTGTGTTGGGGGGACAGAGTGAAGCTTTCTTT.

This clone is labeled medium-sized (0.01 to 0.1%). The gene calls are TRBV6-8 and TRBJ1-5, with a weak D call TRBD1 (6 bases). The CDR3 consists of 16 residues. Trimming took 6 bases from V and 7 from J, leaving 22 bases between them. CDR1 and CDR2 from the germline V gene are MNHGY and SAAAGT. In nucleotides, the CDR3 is TGTGCCAGCAGCCCAGGGGACCCCGCAGCAGGACAGCCCCAGCATTTT. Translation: CASSPGDPAAGQPQHF.

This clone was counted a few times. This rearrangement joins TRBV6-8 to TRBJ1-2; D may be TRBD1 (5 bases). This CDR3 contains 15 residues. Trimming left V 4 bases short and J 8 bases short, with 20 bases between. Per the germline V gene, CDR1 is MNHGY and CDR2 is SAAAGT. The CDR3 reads CASSLDRRGTYGYTF. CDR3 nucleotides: TGTGCCAGCAGTTTAGATAGGAGGGGAACCTACGGCTACACCTTC.

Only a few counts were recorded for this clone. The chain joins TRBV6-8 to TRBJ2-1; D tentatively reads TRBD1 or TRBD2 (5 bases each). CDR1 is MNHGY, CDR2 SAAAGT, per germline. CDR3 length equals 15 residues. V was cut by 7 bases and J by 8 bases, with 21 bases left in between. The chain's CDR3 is CASIAGASGVYEQFF. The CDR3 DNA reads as TGTGCCAGCATCGCCGGGGCCTCCGGAGTCTATGAGCAGTTCTTC.

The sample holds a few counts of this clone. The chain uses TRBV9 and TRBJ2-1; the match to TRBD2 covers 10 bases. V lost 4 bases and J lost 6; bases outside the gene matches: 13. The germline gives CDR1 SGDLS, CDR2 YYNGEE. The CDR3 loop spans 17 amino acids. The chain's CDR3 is CASSPRWSGRGGNEQFF. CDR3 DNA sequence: TGTGCCAGCAGCCCGCGGTGGAGCGGGAGGGGTGGCAATGAGCAGTTCTTC.

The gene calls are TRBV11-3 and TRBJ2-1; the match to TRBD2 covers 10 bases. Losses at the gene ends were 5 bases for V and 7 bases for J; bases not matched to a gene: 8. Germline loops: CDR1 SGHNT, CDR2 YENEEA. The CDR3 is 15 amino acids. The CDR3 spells CASSHLAGEGNEQFF. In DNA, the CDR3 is TGTGCCAGCAGCCATCTAGCGGGGGAAGGGAATGAGCAGTTCTTC.

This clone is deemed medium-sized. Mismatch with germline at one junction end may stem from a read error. This chain's CDR3 is CAISTTPTGSGNTIYF. The CDR3 DNA is TGTGCCATCAGTACAACCCCGACCGGCTCTGGAAACACCATATATTTT. J is TRBJ1-3 and V is TRBV6-8; D gene unclear. Germline V gives CDR1 MNHGY, CDR2 SAAAGT. There are 16 residues in the CDR3.

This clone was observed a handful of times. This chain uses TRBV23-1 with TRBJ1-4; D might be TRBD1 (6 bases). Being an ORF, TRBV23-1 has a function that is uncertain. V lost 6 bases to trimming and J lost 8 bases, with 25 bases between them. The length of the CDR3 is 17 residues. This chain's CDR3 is CASSPQTGRGFAEKLFF. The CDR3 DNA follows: TGCGCCAGCAGCCCCCAGACAGGTCGTGGCTTTGCGGAAAAACTGTTTTTT.

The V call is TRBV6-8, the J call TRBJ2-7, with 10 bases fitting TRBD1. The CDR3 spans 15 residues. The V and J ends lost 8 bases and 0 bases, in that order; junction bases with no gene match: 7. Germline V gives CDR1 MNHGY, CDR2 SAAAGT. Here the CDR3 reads CASGDRGGSSYEQYF. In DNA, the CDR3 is TGTGCCAGCGGGGACAGGGGTGGGTCCTCCTACGAGCAGTACTTC.

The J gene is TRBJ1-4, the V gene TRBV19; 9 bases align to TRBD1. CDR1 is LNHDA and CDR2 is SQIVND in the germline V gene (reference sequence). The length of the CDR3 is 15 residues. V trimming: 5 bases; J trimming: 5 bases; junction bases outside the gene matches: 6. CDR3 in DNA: TGTGCCAGTAGTCCCCAGACAGGGGGGAATGAAAAACTGTTTTTT. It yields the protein CASSPQTGGNEKLFF. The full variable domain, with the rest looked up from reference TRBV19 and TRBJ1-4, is DGGITQSPKYLFRKEGQNVTLSCEQNLNHDAMYWYRQDPGQGLRLIYYSQIVNDFQKGDIAEGYSVSREKKESFPLTVTSAQKNPTAFYLCASSPQTGGNEKLFFGSGTQLSVL.

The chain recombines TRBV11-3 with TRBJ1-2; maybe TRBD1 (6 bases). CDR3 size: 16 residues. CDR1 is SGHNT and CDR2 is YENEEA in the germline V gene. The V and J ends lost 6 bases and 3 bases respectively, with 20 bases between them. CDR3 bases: TGTGCCAGCAGTCTTGGGGATTTGACAGGAGACTATGGCTACACCTTC. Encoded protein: CASSLGDLTGDYGYTF. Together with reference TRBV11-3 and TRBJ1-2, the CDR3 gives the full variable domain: EAGVVQSPRYKIIEKKQPVAFWCNPISGHNTLYWYLQNLGQGPELLIRYENEEAVDDSQLPKDRFSAERLKGVDSTLKIQPAELGDSAVYLCASSLGDLTGDYGYTFGSGTRLTVV.